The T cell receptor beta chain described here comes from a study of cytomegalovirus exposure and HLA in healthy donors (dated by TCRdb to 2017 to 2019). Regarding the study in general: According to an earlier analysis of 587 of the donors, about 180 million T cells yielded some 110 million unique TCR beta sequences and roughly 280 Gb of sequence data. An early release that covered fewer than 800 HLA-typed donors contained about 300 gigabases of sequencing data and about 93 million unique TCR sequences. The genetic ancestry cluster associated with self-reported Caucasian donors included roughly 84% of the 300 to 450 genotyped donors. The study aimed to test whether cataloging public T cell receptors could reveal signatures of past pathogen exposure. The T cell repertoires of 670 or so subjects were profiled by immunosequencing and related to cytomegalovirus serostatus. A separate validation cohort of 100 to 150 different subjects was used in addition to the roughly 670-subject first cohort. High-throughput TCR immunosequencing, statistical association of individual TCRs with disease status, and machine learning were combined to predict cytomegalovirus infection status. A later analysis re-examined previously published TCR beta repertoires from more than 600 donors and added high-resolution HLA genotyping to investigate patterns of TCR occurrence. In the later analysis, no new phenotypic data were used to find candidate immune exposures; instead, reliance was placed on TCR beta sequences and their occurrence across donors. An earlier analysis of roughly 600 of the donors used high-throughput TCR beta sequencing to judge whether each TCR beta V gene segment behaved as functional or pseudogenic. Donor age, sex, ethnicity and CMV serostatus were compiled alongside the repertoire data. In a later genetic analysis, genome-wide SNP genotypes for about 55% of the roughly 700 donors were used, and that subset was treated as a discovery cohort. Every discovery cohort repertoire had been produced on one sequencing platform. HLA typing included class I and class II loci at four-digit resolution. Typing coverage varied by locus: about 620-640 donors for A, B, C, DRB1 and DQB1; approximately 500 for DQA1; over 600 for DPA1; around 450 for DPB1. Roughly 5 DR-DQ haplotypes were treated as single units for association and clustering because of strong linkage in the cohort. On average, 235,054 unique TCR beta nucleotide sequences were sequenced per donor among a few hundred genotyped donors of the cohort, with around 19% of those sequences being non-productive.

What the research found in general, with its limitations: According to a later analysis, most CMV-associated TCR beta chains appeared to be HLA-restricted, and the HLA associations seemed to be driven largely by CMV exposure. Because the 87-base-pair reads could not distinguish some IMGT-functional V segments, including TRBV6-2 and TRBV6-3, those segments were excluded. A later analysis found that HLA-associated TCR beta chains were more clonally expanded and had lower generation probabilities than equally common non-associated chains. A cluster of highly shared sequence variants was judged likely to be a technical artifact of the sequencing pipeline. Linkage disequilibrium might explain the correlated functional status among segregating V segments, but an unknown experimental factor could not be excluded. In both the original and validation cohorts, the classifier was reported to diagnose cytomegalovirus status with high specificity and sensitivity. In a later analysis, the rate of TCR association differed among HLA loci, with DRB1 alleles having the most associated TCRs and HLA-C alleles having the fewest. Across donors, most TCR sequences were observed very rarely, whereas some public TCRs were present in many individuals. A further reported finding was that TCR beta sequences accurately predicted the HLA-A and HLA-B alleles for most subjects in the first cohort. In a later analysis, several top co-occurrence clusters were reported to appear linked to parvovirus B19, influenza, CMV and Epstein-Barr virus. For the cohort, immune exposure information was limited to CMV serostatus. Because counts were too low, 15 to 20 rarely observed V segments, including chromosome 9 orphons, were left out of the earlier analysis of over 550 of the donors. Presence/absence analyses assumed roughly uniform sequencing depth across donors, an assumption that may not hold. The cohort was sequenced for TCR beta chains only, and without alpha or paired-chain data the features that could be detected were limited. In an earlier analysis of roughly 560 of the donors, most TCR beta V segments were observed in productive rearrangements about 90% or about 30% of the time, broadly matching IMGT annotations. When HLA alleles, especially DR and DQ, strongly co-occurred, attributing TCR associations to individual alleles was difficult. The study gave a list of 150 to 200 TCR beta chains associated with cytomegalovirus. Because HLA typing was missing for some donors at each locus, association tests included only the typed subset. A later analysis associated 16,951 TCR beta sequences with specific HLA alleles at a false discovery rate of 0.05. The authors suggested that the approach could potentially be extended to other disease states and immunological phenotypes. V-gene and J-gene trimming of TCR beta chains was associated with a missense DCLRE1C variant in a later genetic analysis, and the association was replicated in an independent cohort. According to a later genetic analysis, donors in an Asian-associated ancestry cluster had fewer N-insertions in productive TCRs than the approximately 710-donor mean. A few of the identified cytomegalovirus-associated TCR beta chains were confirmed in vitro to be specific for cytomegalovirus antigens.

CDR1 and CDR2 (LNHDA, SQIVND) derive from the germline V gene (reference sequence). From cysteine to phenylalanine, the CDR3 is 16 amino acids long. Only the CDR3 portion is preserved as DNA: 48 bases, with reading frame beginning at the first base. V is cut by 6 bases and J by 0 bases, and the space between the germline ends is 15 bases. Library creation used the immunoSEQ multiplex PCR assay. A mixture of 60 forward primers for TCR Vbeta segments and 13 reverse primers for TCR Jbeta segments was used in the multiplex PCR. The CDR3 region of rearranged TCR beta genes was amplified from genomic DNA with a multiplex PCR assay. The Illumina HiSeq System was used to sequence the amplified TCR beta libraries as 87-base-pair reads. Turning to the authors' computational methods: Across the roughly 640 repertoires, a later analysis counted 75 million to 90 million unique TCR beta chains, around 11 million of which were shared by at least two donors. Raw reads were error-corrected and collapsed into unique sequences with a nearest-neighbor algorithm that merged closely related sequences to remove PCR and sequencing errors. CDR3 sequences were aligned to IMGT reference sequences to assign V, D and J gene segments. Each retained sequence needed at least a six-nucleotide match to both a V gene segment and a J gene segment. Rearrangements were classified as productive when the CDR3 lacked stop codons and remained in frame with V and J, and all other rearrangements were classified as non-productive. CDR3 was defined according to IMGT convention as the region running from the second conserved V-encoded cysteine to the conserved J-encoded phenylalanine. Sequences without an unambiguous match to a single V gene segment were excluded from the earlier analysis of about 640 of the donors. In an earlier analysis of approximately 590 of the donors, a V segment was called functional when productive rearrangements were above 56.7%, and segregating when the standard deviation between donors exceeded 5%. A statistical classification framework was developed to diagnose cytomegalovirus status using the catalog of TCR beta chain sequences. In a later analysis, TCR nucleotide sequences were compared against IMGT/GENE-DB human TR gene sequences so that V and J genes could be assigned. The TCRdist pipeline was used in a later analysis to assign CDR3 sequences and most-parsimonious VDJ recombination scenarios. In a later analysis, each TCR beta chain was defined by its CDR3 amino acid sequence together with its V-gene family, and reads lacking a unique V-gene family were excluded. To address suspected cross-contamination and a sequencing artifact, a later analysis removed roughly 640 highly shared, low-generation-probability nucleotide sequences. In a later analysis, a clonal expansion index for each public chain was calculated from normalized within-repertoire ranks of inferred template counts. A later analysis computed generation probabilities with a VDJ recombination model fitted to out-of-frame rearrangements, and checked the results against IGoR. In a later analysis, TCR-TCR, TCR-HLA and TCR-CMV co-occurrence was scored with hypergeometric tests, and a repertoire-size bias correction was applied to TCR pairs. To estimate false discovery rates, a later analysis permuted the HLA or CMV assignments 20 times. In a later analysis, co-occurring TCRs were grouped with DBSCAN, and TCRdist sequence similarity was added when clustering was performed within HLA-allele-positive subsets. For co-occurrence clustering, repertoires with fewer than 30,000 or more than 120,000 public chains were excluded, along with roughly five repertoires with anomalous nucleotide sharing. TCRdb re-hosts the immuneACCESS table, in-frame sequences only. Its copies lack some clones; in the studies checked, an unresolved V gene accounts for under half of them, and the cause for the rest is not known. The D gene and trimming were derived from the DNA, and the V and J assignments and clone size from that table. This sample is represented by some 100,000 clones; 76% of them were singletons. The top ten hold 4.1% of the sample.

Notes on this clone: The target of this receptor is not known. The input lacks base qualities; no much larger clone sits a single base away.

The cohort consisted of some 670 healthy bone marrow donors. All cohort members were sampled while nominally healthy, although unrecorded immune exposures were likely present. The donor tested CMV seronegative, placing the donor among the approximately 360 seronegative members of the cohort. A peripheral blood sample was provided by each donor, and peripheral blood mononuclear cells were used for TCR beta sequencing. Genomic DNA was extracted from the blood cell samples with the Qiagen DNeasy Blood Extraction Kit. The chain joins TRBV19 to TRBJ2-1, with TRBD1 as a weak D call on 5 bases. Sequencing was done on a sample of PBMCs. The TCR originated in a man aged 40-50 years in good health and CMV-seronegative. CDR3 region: CASSHGKRGSYNEQFF. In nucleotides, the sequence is TGTGCCAGTAGCCACGGCAAAAGGGGCTCCTACAATGAGCAGTTCTTC.